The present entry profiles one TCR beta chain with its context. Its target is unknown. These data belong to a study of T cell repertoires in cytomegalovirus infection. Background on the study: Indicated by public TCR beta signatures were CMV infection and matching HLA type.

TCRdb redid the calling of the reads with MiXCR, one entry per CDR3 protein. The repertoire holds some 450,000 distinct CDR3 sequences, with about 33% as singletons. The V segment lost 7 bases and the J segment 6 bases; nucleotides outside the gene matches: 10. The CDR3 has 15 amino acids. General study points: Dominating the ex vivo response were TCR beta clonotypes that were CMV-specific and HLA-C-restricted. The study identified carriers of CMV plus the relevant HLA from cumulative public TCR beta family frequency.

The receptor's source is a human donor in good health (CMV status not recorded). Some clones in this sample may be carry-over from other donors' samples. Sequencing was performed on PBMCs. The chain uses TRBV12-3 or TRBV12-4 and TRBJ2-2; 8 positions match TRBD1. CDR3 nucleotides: TGTGCCAGCATCTCACAGGGGGTTATAGCCGGGGAGCTGTTTTTT. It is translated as CASISQGVIAGELFF.